Below, one T cell receptor (beta chain) is given with its context. Antigen unknown. Those CD8+ T cells considered naive were CD45RO-CCR7+CD27+CD95-. cDNA libraries for TRB were generated by 5' RACE incorporating UMI labels. TCRdb reprocessed the 5' RACE reads; each CDR3 protein has one entry and no DNA is given. This sample's clone table lists some 130,000 distinct CDR3 sequences. This entry is derived from a study of CXCR3-negative and CXCR3-positive naive CD8 T cells. Whole-study results and caveats: Fresh PBMCs were used in most assays, and CXCR3 expression partially decreased after cryopreservation. CXCR3-positive naive cells had TRB CDR3s that were more hydrophobic than CXCR3-negative naive cells had. Similar levels of surface CD5 were seen between naive subsets; TCR strength was inferred from TRB CDR3 properties.

The CDR3 runs 11 residues. Germline CDR1 reads SEHNR; CDR2 reads FQNEAQ (reference sequence). The clonotype originates from a human donor in good health. Some clones in this sample may be carry-over from other donors' samples. The chain carries TRBV7-9 and TRBJ2-1; TCRdb picks TRBD1, but there is no DNA to check that call. Sequencing used naive CXCR3- CD8+ T cells from blood. Subset in this sample: CD45RO-CCR7+CD27+CD95- naive CD8+ T cells lacking CXCR3 (TNR3-). The CDR3 is CASRLDGRPFF.